This T cell receptor beta chain was sequenced in a study of cytomegalovirus exposure and HLA in healthy donors. Concerning this clone itself: The target antigen is unknown.

The PCR contained 60 Vbeta and 13 Jbeta primers. The repertoire was sequenced with immunoSEQ multiplex PCR; TCRdb's copy has only in-frame clones and lacks some. This sample has 170,000 or so clones, with 60% to 80% found just once. The CDR3 runs to 17 residues. The V and J ends lost 2 bases and 6 bases, in that order; junction bases with no gene match: 11. Germline V gene lookup returns CDR1 KGHSY and CDR2 FQNENV. Whole-study findings and limits: Relative to equally common others, HLA-associated TCR beta chains showed greater clonal expansion in a later analysis.

This TCR derives from a man aged 55 to 69 in good health and CMV-seronegative. The sequenced material came from PBMCs. The chain has TRBV16 and TRBJ1-4; TRBD1 matches 8 bases. As DNA, the CDR3 is TGTGCCAGCAGCCAAGCCCACGGCAGGGGGCAGTATGAAAAACTGTTTTTT. It specifies CASSQAHGRGQYEKLFF. The whole variable domain, filled in from reference TRBV16 and TRBJ1-4, reads GEEVAQTPKHLVRGEGQKAKLYCAPIKGHSYVFWYQQVLKNEFKFLISFQNENVFDETGMPKERFSAKCLPNSPCSLEIQATKLEDSAVYFCASSQAHGRGQYEKLFFGSGTQLSVL.